This is a list of T cell receptor beta chains from one sample in a study of post-analysis software for immune sequencing data. TCRdb re-derived calls from the PCR reads in MiXCR, one entry per CDR3 protein. The sample shows roughly 730,000 distinct CDR3 sequences, about 27% of them seen only once. Sequencing was performed on blood. These receptors originate from a girl aged 10-17 years with multiple sclerosis. CDR3s include the opening cysteine and the closing phenylalanine or tryptophan. D genes are given only for firm matches. A row's size may be missing; if present it is once, few, many or a size class.

16 TRBJ2-1 few - TRBV27 TGTGCCAGCAGTTCCGGACAGAATCCGTTCCACAATGAGCAGTTCTTC CASSSGQNPFHNEQFF
14 TRBJ1-5 few - TRBV7-9 TGTGCCAGCAGCTTGTCCCTAAGAGGACAGCCCCAGCATTTT CASSLSLRGQPQHF
15 TRBJ2-1 - TRBD1 TRBV7-2 TGTGCCAGCAGCACCGGGACAGGGGGTTGTAATGAGCAGTTCTTC CASSTGTGGCNEQFF
17 TRBJ2-1 few TRBD2 TRBV4-1 TGCGCCAGCAGCCAAAGCATCAGCGGGGAGACCTACAATGAGCAGTTCTTC CASSQSISGETYNEQFF
17 TRBJ2-3 few TRBD2 TRBV7-6 TGTGCCAGCAGCTTAGCGTTAACTAGCGGGAGCTCAGATACGCAGTATTTT CASSLALTSGSSDTQYF
14 TRBJ2-4 - - TRBV6-6 TGTGCCAGCAGCTTACTGCGGCCCCTCGAGGAGCAGTACTTC CASSLLRPLEEQYF
14 TRBJ1-2 few - TRBV5-1 TGCGCCAGCAGCAACGGTGGGACGGACTATGGCTACACCTTC CASSNGGTDYGYTF
13 TRBJ1-1 few - TRBV20-1 TGCAGTGCTAGTCATAGTAGCCCCACTGAAGCTTTCTTT CSASHSSPTEAFF
15 TRBJ2-7 - - TRBV7-2 TGTGCCAGCAGCTTAGCGCCGGGATTCACCTACGAGCAGTACTTC CASSLAPGFTYEQYF
11 TRBJ2-1 many - TRBV7-2 TGTGCCAGCAGCGGAGTAGGGGAGCAGTTCTTC CASSGVGEQFF
15 TRBJ2-5 few - TRBV9 TGTGCCAGCAGCGTAAGTGGGACTCCACAAGAGACCCAGTACTTC CASSVSGTPQETQYF
14 TRBJ1-2 - - TRBV6-1 TGTGCCAGCGTCGTTCCCTGGGGCGACTATGGCTACACCTTC CASVVPWGDYGYTF
15 TRBJ2-5 few - TRBV7-9 TGTGCCAGCAGTTCCACACGACAGAACCAAGAGACCCAGTACTTC CASSSTRQNQETQYF
16 TRBJ2-1 - TRBD2 TRBV20-1 TGCAGTGCTAGAGATCTTCCCAGCGGGGCCTACAATGAGCAGTTCTTC CSARDLPSGAYNEQFF
16 TRBJ1-2 few TRBD1 TRBV27 TGTGCCAGCAGTTTAATCCCGGGACAGGGGGCCTATGGCTACACCTTC CASSLIPGQGAYGYTF
16 TRBJ2-4 - - TRBV5-5 TGTGCCAGCAGCTTCTTCGGTACAGTGGCCAAAAACATTCAGTACTTC CASSFFGTVAKNIQYF
19 TRBJ2-3 - TRBD2 TRBV20-1 TGCAGTGCTAGTTACGGGACTAGCGGGGGGCTTAGCAACACAGATACGCAGTATTTT CSASYGTSGGLSNTDTQYF
15 TRBJ2-1 few TRBD2 TRBV20-1 TGCAGTGCTAGGACTAGCGGGAACACATTCAATGAGCAGTTCTTC CSARTSGNTFNEQFF
16 TRBJ2-5 - - TRBV9 TGTGCCAGCAGCCCGGGGGTTCAGGGGGAGATAGAGACCCAGTACTTC CASSPGVQGEIETQYF
13 TRBJ1-5 - - TRBV20-1 TGCAGTGCTAGAGATCTAGAGGAGGGGCCCCAGCATTTT CSARDLEEGPQHF
15 TRBJ2-1 - - TRBV28 TGTGCCAGCAGTGCCCCTCGTGTTGGTGGACCAGAGCAGTTCTTC CASSAPRVGGPEQFF
13 TRBJ1-2 - TRBD1 TRBV28 TGTGCCAGCACCCTTACAGGGACAGGGTTCTACACCTTC CASTLTGTGFYTF
15 TRBJ2-3 many TRBD2 TRBV7-2 TGTGCCAGCAGCCCAATAGCGGGCTGGGTAGATACGCAGTATTTT CASSPIAGWVDTQYF
14 TRBJ2-3 - - TRBV3-1 TGTGCCAGCAGCCCCATAGGAAGGACAGATACGCAGTATTTT CASSPIGRTDTQYF
14 TRBJ2-7 - - TRBV6-6 TGTGCCAGCAGTTACGGAGGGGAAGACTACGAGCAGTACTTC CASSYGGEDYEQYF
13 TRBJ2-7 - TRBD2 TRBV5-5 TGTGCCAGCAGACAAGGGACTAGCGGCGAGCAGTACTTC CASRQGTSGEQYF
15 TRBJ1-5 - TRBD1 TRBV5-6 TGTACCAGCAGCAAGGACAGGGCCAGCAATCAGCCCCAGCATTTT CTSSKDRASNQPQHF
19 TRBJ2-3 few - TRBV20-1 TGCAGTGCTAGGATTTTCGCGAGGACTACCGAATCTAGCACAGATACGCAGTATTTT CSARIFARTTESSTDTQYF
16 TRBJ2-5 - - TRBV9 TGTGCCAGCAGCGTACGCTTCAACATGGACCAGGAGACCCAGTACTTC CASSVRFNMDQETQYF
16 TRBJ2-1 - - TRBV7-2 TGTGCCAGCAGCTTTTCCCAGTCCGGGGTTCACAATGAGCAGTTCTTC CASSFSQSGVHNEQFF
18 TRBJ2-5 few TRBD2 TRBV28 TGTGCCAGCAGGATGAGGGGAGGGGTTGATTTTTTCCCCCAGACCCAGTACTTC CASRMRGGVDFFPQTQYF
16 TRBJ2-7 few - TRBV5-1 TGCGCCAGCAGCTTAGGGCCAGAACCAACCTCCTACGAGCAGTACTTC CASSLGPEPTSYEQYF
13 TRBJ1-5 - TRBD1 TRBV7-9 TGTGCCAGCAGCCGGACAGGGTCTGGGCCCCAGCATTTT CASSRTGSGPQHF
13 TRBJ1-1 - - TRBV20-1 TGCAGTGCTAGAACAGTGGAGAACACTGAAGCTTTCTTT CSARTVENTEAFF
15 TRBJ2-1 - TRBD2 TRBV6-5 TGTGCCAGCCATTTTGGCGGGAGGGCCTCCAATGAGCAGTTCTTC CASHFGGRASNEQFF
16 TRBJ1-5 few - TRBV4-1 TGCGCCAGCAGCCAAGTTATAGGCCGTTCCAATCAGCCCCAGCATTTT CASSQVIGRSNQPQHF
16 TRBJ2-1 - - TRBV7-2 TGTGCCAGCAGCAAGTACAGGGAACCACCCAACAATGAGCAGTTCTTC CASSKYREPPNNEQFF
13 TRBJ2-7 - TRBD2 TRBV29-1 TGCAGCGTTGCCGGGACTAACTTCCACGAGCAGTACTTC CSVAGTNFHEQYF
14 TRBJ1-1 - - TRBV7-9 TGTGCCAGCAGCCGCCGGGCCACGAACACTGAAGCTTTCTTT CASSRRATNTEAFF
15 TRBJ1-4 - - TRBV4-2 TGTGCCAGCAGCCAAGAATTTGCGGGAAATGAAAAACTGTTTTTT CASSQEFAGNEKLFF
11 TRBJ2-1 - - TRBV13 TGTGCCAGCAGCAATCGGAATGAGCAGTTCTTC CASSNRNEQFF